This T cell receptor (beta chain) was recovered during a study of cytomegalovirus exposure and HLA in healthy donors. Study findings and constraints: As a later analysis showed, a missense DCLRE1C variant was linked to trimming of TCR beta V- and J-genes.

PCR amplification relied on 60 Vbeta primers (plus 13 Jbeta primers). Produced via immunoSEQ multiplex PCR; TCRdb's table is partial and in-frame only. The sample lists roughly 99,000 clones; about 74% were seen once. Notes on this clone: What it binds is unknown.

After removal of 3 bases from V and 2 bases from J, the junction contained 16 bases not matched to a gene. The CDR3 has 19 amino acids. Germline assignment: CDR1 SGHTA and CDR2 FQGTGA. The chain is built from TRBV7-3 and TRBJ2-3; 8 bases align to TRBD2. This clonotype originated in a male donor in good health and CMV-seronegative. Sequenced: PBMCs. CDR3 in amino acids: CASSFIPGLGGNFTDTQYF. The CDR3 DNA follows: TGTGCCAGCAGCTTCATTCCGGGACTAGGGGGGAATTTCACAGATACGCAGTATTTT.